This TCR beta chain was obtained from a study of shared clonotypes between healthy human individuals. CDR3 length: 14 residues. Losses at the gene ends were 7 bases for V and 0 bases for J; bases not matched to a gene: 5. Germline assignment: CDR1 KGHSH and CDR2 LQKENI. Produced via immunoSEQ multiplex PCR; TCRdb's table is partial and in-frame only. The sample contains 650,000 to 750,000 clones, around 72% of which appear only once. The sequence was obtained from a woman under 40 in good health. Sequencing was performed on memory CD4+ T cells sorted from blood. Subset denoted: CD45RA-negative fraction. This chain links TRBV18 with TRBJ2-5; 7 bases line up with TRBD1. In nucleotides, the CDR3 is TGTGCCAGCTTGCGAACAGGGGACCAAGAGACCCAGTACTTC. Its protein product is CASLRTGDQETQYF. The full variable domain, in which reference TRBV18 and TRBJ2-5 provide the parts outside the CDR3, is NAGVMQNPRHLVRRRGQEARLRCSPMKGHSHVYWYRQLPEEGLKFMVYLQKENIIDESGMPKERFSAEFPKEGPSILRIQQVVRGDSAAYFCASLRTGDQETQYFGPGTRLLVL.